The 30 T cell receptor beta chains given below trace back to one sample, sequenced in a study of T cells in Graves' hyperthyroidism and ophthalmopathy. RNA transcripts served as the template for amplifying TCR beta CDR3 regions. Primed by the HTBI set, a first-round RT-PCR was run on the TCR CDR3. TCRdb reanalysed the multiplex PCR reads using MiXCR and keeps one entry per CDR3 protein. The sample comprises nearly 750,000 distinct CDR3 sequences, 35% of which are singletons, and around 29% rests with the top ten. Material: blood. The receptors originated from a woman in her 40s with Graves' hyperthyroidism.

The chain employs TRBV19 and TRBJ1-1; 10 bases map to TRBD1. The V segment lost 6 bases and the J segment 2 bases; nucleotides outside the gene matches: 9. This CDR3 is 16 amino acids long. Germline lookup yields CDR1 LNHDA and CDR2 SQIVND (reference sequence). Written as DNA, the CDR3 is TGTGCCAGTAGGAACCGGGACAGGGGCCTCAACACTGAAGCTTTCTTT. Residues: CASRNRDRGLNTEAFF.

This clonotype was detected a few times. The J gene is TRBJ1-1, the V gene TRBV9, with D hard to call. Trimming took 4 bases from V and 1 from J, leaving 11 bases between them. The CDR3 covers 14 residues. CDR1 is SGDLS, CDR2 YYNGEE, per germline. The DNA of the CDR3 is TGTGCCAGCAGCCGTACAAGGGCGAACACTGAAGCTTTCTTT. Translation: CASSRTRANTEAFF.

There are a few counts of this clonotype. This chain connects TRBV20-1 to TRBJ1-6; D not resolved. The V gene's germline CDR1 is DFQATT and CDR2 SNEGSKA (reference sequence). CDR3 length: 14 residues. V shed 5 bases and J shed 0 bases, with 8 bases lying between them. The DNA for the CDR3 is TGCAGTGCTTACCGAAGCTCCTATAATTCACCCCTCCACTTT. This sequence encodes CSAYRSSYNSPLHF.

In its sample, this clonotype was seen many times. The V call is TRBV5-6, the J call TRBJ2-6; D is ambiguous. The CDR3 runs to 16 residues. Between the trimmed V and J ends, which lost 7 bases and 0 bases, there was a span of 14 bases. The germline CDR1 and CDR2 sequences are SGHDT and YYEEEE. The CDR3 spells CASGRNRYSGANVLTF. CDR3 bases: TGTGCCAGCGGTAGGAACCGATACTCTGGGGCCAACGTCCTGACTTTC.

The chain recombines TRBV7-2 with TRBJ1-1; 10 positions agree with TRBD1. Unmatched junction bases numbered 10, after V lost 4 bases and J lost 5 bases. The CDR3 totals 16 residues. Germline loops: CDR1 SGHTA, CDR2 FQGNSA. CDR3 protein: CASSSRDRGIKTEAFF. DNA for the CDR3: TGTGCCAGCAGCTCCCGGGACAGGGGAATAAAAACTGAAGCTTTCTTT.

The chain links TRBV7-2 to TRBJ2-7; tentatively, D is TRBD2 (7 bases). V was cut by 8 bases and J by 0 bases, with 14 bases left in between. The CDR3 is 14 amino acids. Germline CDR1 is SGHTA and CDR2 is FQGNSA. DNA of the CDR3: TGTGCCAGCCGGCCGGGGGGACACTCCTACGAGCAGTACTTC. It is translated as CASRPGGHSYEQYF.

The sample holds many counts of this clonotype. The chain is built from TRBV7-9 and TRBJ2-6, with unresolved D. The CDR3 has 15 amino acids. Germline V CDR1 and CDR2: SEHNR, FQNEAQ (reference sequence). Trimming pared 4 bases from V and 0 bases from J, leaving 7 bases between. CDR3 residues: CASSYGLSGANVLTF. In DNA form, the CDR3 reads TGTGCCAGCAGCTATGGGCTCTCTGGGGCCAACGTCCTGACTTTC.

The CDR3 DNA reads TGTGCCAGTAGTATTCGCGGGGGCTATGGCTACACCTTC. It codes for CASSIRGGYGYTF. V gene TRBV19 combines with J gene TRBJ1-2, with D possibly TRBD1 on 5 matching bases. Germline V gene data show CDR1 as LNHDA and CDR2 as SQIVND (reference sequence). The length of the CDR3 is 13 residues. Trimming took 3 bases from V and 4 from J, leaving 9 bases between them.

The J gene is TRBJ1-5, the V gene TRBV6-5, with D uncertain. Trimming removed 2 bases at V and 2 bases at J, with 7 bases between. The germline CDR1 and CDR2 sequences are MNHEY and SVGAGI. The CDR3 covers 14 residues. The CDR3, as DNA: TGTGCCAGCAGTTACGATGGGGGCAATCAGCCCCAGCATTTT. Its protein is CASSYDGGNQPQHF.

This CDR3 reads CASSLSPLHF. CDR3 bases: TGTGCCAGCAGCTTATCCCCCCTCCACTTT. This chain uses TRBV6-5 with TRBJ1-6; D is unclear. The CDR3 runs to 10 residues. Germline assignment: CDR1 MNHEY and CDR2 SVGAGI. Between the trimmed V and J ends, which lost 6 bases and 13 bases, there was a span of 7 bases.

In this sample, this clonotype turned up many times. V usage is TRBV12-3 or TRBV12-4 and J usage is TRBJ1-1; D gene unclear. This CDR3 is 15 amino acids long. V lost 3 bases, J lost 1 base, and 12 bases lay in between. The CDR3 bases are TGTGCCAGCAGTTTGGTCTCCGCGGGGAACACTGAAGCTTTCTTT. Translation: CASSLVSAGNTEAFF.

On this clonotype itself: A junction boundary mismatches the germline segment, possibly from a read error. The chain employs TRBV7-2 and TRBJ2-7; 8 bases line up with TRBD2. The CDR3 runs to 17 residues. CDR1 is SGHTA, CDR2 FQGNSA, per germline. The CDR3, as DNA: TGCGCCAGCAGCCAAGATAAGGGCGCGGGAGGTTGGTACGAGCAGTACTTC. It yields the protein CASSQDKGAGGWYEQYF.

This clonotype was observed a handful of times. The chain recombines TRBV6-5 with TRBJ1-5; no clear D gene. This CDR3 is built from 15 residues. The germline V gene encodes CDR1 MNHEY and CDR2 SVGAGI. Trimming removed 5 bases at V and 7 bases at J, with 18 bases between. The chain's CDR3 is CASSEGRLPAQPQHF. CDR3 DNA sequence: TGTGCCAGCAGTGAAGGGCGGTTACCGGCACAGCCCCAGCATTTT.

CDR3 nucleotide sequence: TGTGCCAGCAGTTCCCAGACAGGGGGGGCTGGGGCCAACGTCCTGACTTTC. This sequence encodes CASSSQTGGAGANVLTF. The chain links TRBV28 to TRBJ2-6; TRBD1 aligns across 9 bases. Germline V gene data show CDR1 as MDHEN and CDR2 as SYDVKM. V dropped 4 bases and J dropped 2; count of bases not matched to a gene: 6. The CDR3 totals 17 residues.

The rearrangement links TRBV19 to TRBJ2-7, with 8 bases identical to TRBD1. CDR3 length: 11 residues. J was trimmed by 12 bases and V by 4 bases; bases with no gene match: 5. Germline V lookup: CDR1 LNHDA, CDR2 SQIVND (reference sequence). The CDR3 region has the DNA TGTGCCAGTAGTAGACAGGGGCGGACGTACTTC. Amino acids: CASSRQGRTYF.

About this clonotype itself: With a much larger clone just one base away, this may be a read error. The chain employs TRBV14 and TRBJ1-2; 8 positions match TRBD1. V lost 3 bases to trimming and J lost 8 bases; unmatched junction nucleotides: 5. The CDR3 is 13 amino acids. Looked up from germline, CDR1 is SGHDN and CDR2 is FVKESK. The CDR3 nucleotides are TGTGCCAGCAGCCAGGGACAGGAAGGCGGCTACACCTTC. Its protein product is CASSQGQEGGYTF.

In the case of this clonotype: Just one base apart from a much larger clone, this may be a read error. The V call is TRBV6-2 or TRBV6-3, the J call TRBJ1-5, with a weak D call TRBD1 (6 bases). The V and J ends lost 3 bases and 6 bases respectively, with 15 bases between them. Looked up from germline, CDR1 is MNHEY and CDR2 is SVGEGT. The CDR3 runs to 15 residues. As DNA, the CDR3 is TGTGCCAGCAGTTATGGGGGCAGGGGCAGTCAGCCCCAGCATTTT. The encoded protein is CASSYGGRGSQPQHF.

The rearrangement uses TRBV30 and TRBJ1-6, with 8 bases matching TRBD1. The CDR3 consists of 13 residues. Losses at the gene ends were 5 bases for V and 7 bases for J; bases not matched to a gene: 4. Germline assignment: CDR1 GTSNPN and CDR2 SVGIG (reference sequence). The CDR3 is CAWAGGQNSPLHF. CDR3 DNA: TGTGCCTGGGCAGGGGGCCAAAATTCACCCCTCCACTTT.

This clonotype was observed many times. This rearrangement joins TRBV10-2 to TRBJ1-1, with 7 bases that match TRBD1. Looked up from germline, CDR1 is WSHSY and CDR2 is SAAADI. Trimming took 6 bases from V and 7 from J; bases not matched to a gene: 11. The CDR3 totals 14 residues. Here the CDR3 DNA reads TGCGCCAGCAGGAAGGCCGACAGGGTGGTTGAAGCTTTCTTT. Amino acids: CASRKADRVVEAFF.

Notes on this clonotype: A junction boundary mismatches the germline segment, possibly from a read error. The chain employs TRBV29-1 and TRBJ2-7; D possibly corresponds to TRBD2 (5 bases). The germline V gene has CDR1 SQVTM and CDR2 ANQGSEA. The CDR3 totals 12 residues. The CDR3 is CSGGHGRYTLNF. In DNA form, the CDR3 reads TGCAGCGGAGGGCATGGGCGGTACACACTTAACTTC.

The chain has TRBV7-2 and TRBJ2-7; 9 bases fit TRBD1. Germline loops: CDR1 SGHTA, CDR2 FQGNSA. The V and J ends lost 6 bases and 9 bases, in that order; junction bases with no gene match: 9. The CDR3 is made up of 13 amino acids. The CDR3 region is CASSTGTGSRQYF. DNA for the CDR3: TGTGCCAGCAGTACCGGGACAGGGTCTCGGCAGTACTTC.

This clonotype has a count of ten or more. The CDR3, as DNA: TGTGCCAGTAGGGTACCGGGGGGCGGAACTGAAGCTTTCTTT. Translation gives CASRVPGGGTEAFF. V is TRBV19 and J is TRBJ1-1; a weak D match, TRBD1 (6 bases). Germline V lookup: CDR1 LNHDA, CDR2 SQIVND (reference sequence). V gave up 6 bases and J gave up 5 bases, with 16 bases separating them. There are 14 residues in the CDR3.

Note on this clonotype: Germline is not matched at one junction end, which may reflect a read error. V and J are TRBV6-6 and TRBJ1-6; D is ambiguous. Germline V gives CDR1 MNHNY, CDR2 SVGAGI (reference sequence). The CDR3 totals 13 residues. This CDR3 is CVSKWQENSPPHF. CDR3 DNA: TGTGTCAGCAAATGGCAGGAGAATTCACCCCCCCACTTT.

The V call is TRBV6-5, the J call TRBJ2-5; D gene ambiguous. Trimming removed 7 bases from V and 1 base from J, with 7 bases in between. Germline V gene sequence: CDR1 MNHEY, CDR2 SVGAGI. There are 12 residues in the CDR3. This chain's CDR3 is CASTSFQETQYF. The CDR3 DNA is TGTGCCAGCACGAGTTTCCAAGAGACCCAGTACTTC.

Comment on this clonotype: This may come from a read error, since a much larger clone is one base off. The chain uses TRBV7-2 and TRBJ1-5; 10 bases map to TRBD1. This CDR3 contains 15 residues. Germline CDR1 and CDR2: SGHTA and FQGNSA. CDR3 DNA sequence: TGTGCCAGCAGCGGGGGACAGGGGAAGGCTCAGCCCCGGCATTTT. Encoded protein: CASSGGQGKAQPRHF.

A few counts support this clonotype. The chain links TRBV6-2 or TRBV6-3 to TRBJ2-7; TRBD1 matches at 9 bases. This CDR3 comprises 15 residues. Trimming removed 1 base from V and 2 bases from J; junction bases left unmatched: 3. Germline values: CDR1 MNHEY, CDR2 SVGEGT. CDR3 amino acids: CASSYWDRATYEQYF. CDR3 in DNA: TGTGCCAGCAGTTACTGGGACAGGGCTACCTACGAGCAGTACTTC.

The chain uses TRBV7-9 and TRBJ2-5; weak D call: TRBD2 (6 bases). The V and J ends lost 5 bases and 5 bases respectively, with 15 bases between them. CDR1 and CDR2 from the germline V gene are SEHNR and FQNEAQ (reference sequence). The CDR3 runs 14 residues. Written as DNA, the CDR3 is TGTGCCAGCAGCACCACTAGCTTTCGGGAGACCCAGTACTTC. Translation: CASSTTSFRETQYF. The variable domain in full, with the rest retrieved from reference TRBV7-9 and TRBJ2-5, is DTGVSQNPRHKITKRGQNVTFRCDPISEHNRLYWYRQTLGQGPEFLTYFQNEAQLEKSRLLSDRFSAERPKGSFSTLEIQRTEQGDSAMYLCASSTTSFRETQYFGPGTRLLVL.

In its sample, this clonotype was seen a few times. This chain joins TRBV7-3 and TRBJ1-1; tentatively, D is TRBD1 (5 bases). The CDR3 length is 15 residues. Trimming pared 0 bases from V and 1 base from J, leaving 9 bases between. Per the germline V gene, CDR1 is SGHTA and CDR2 is FQGTGA. The CDR3 spells CASSLTGGGNTEAFF. Here the CDR3 DNA reads TGTGCCAGCAGCTTAACAGGCGGGGGGAACACTGAAGCTTTCTTT. The variable domain in full, completed from reference TRBV7-3 and TRBJ1-1, reads GAGVSQTPSNKVTEKGKYVELRCDPISGHTALYWYRQSLGQGPEFLIYFQGTGAADDSGLPNDRFFAVRPEGSVSTLKIQRTERGDSAVYLCASSLTGGGNTEAFFGQGTRLTVV.

This chain connects TRBV7-2 to TRBJ2-7; D is perhaps TRBD1 (5 bases). CDR1 is SGHTA, CDR2 FQGNSA, per germline. The V end was cut by 2 bases, the J end by 4 bases, with 12 bases between. The CDR3 contains 14 residues. The CDR3 DNA reads as TGTGCCAGCAGCTTAAGACAGAGGTCTTACGAGCAGTACTTC. Residues: CASSLRQRSYEQYF.

This clonotype was recorded only once. The rearrangement uses TRBV7-2 and TRBJ2-5; D call uncertain. V lost 8 bases to trimming and J lost 4 bases, with 8 bases between them. Germline CDR1 and CDR2: SGHTA and FQGNSA. This CDR3 spans 11 amino acids. For the CDR3, the DNA is TGTGCCAGCGGCTATAGAGAGACCCAGTACTTC. It codes for CASGYRETQYF. The full variable domain, with the rest looked up from reference TRBV7-2 and TRBJ2-5, is GAGVSQSPSNKVTEKGKDVELRCDPISGHTALYWYRQSLGQGLEFLIYFQGNSAPDKSGLPSDRFSAERTGGSVSTLTIQRTQQEDSAVYLCASGYRETQYFGPGTRLLVL.